Listed here is a single T cell receptor beta chain. Its antigen is undetermined. The data stem from a study of graft-versus-host responses after intestinal transplantation. The wider study: Recipients obtained multivisceral, liver-intestinal, or isolated intestinal transplants. Every transplant recipient was induced with anti-thymocyte globulin, then maintained on tacrolimus and steroids for around 3 years.

Sequenced by immunoSEQ multiplex PCR; TCRdb stores in-frame clones only, minus some. The sample shows 130,000 to 150,000 clones, nearly 95% of them seen only once. With 0 bases clipped from V and 7 bases from J, the junction kept 8 bases outside the gene matches. From germline, CDR1 is SGDLS and CDR2 YYNGEE. This CDR3 spans 16 amino acids. Specimen: unstimulated CD4+ T cells sorted from spleen or lymph node cells, collected before intestinal transplant. V gene TRBV9 combines with J gene TRBJ2-7, with 12 bases identical to TRBD1. This TCR was sampled from a human donor who received an intestinal transplant. The CDR3 sequence: CASSVGDRGRVEEQYF. Written as DNA, the CDR3 is TGTGCCAGCAGCGTAGGGGACAGGGGGCGTGTAGAGGAGCAGTACTTC.